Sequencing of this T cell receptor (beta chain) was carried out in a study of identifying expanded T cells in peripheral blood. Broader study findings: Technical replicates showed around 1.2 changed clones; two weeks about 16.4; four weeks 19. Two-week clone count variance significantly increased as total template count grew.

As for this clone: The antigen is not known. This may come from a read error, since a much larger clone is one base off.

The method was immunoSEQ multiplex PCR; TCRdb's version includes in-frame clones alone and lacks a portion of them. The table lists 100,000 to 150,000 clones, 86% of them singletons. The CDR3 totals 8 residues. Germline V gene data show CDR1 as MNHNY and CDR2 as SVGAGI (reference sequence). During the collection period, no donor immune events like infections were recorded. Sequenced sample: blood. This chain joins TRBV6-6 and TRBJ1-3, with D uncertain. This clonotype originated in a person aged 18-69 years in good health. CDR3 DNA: TGTACCAGCAGTTCCAGGCCATTT. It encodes CTSSSRPF.